The TCR beta chain under discussion was sequenced for a study of post-analysis software for immune sequencing data. Study-wide results and caveats: Comparison with controls showed significantly lower normalized Chao1 diversity in multiple sclerosis patients. Patients carried roughly 5 TRBV segments more frequently than controls did, and TRBV5-6, TRBV5-1 and TRBV20-1 were among them.

CDR3 size: 15 residues. Between the trimmed V and J ends, which lost 7 bases and 0 bases, there was a span of 15 bases. Germline V gene data show CDR1 as ENHRY and CDR2 as SYGVKD. In the case of this clonotype: No antigen is known for it.

Unique molecular identifiers tagged the TCR beta cDNA libraries. Between about 0.85 and 11 million T cells gave rise to a few hundred thousand cDNA molecules. TCRdb re-called the PCR reads through MiXCR, storing one row per CDR3 protein. This sample has 740,000 or so distinct CDR3 sequences; about 50% occur once, and the top ten carry 4.6%. The rearrangement links TRBV10-3 to TRBJ1-1, with D possibly being TRBD1 (6 bases). The receptor was isolated from a girl under 18 with multiple sclerosis. The sample was blood. The CDR3 here is CAIKRGGKMNTEAFF. In DNA form, the CDR3 reads TGTGCCATCAAACGAGGGGGGAAGATGAACACTGAAGCTTTCTTT.